This TCR beta chain was recovered during a study of blood T cell repertoires in COVID-19. About the research overall: Some COVID-19 samples were acute and others convalescent; all came from the United States, Italy and Spain.

Participant-reported clinical history was the basis for cohort assignment. This CDR3 is built from 12 residues. CDR1 and CDR2 from the germline V gene are SGHTA and FQGTGA. Trimming pared 2 bases from V and 9 bases from J, leaving 8 bases between. Authors' methods: Counts of nucleated cells, estimated from reference gene primer amplification, were obtained. Some clones are missing from TCRdb's copy, which holds only in-frame ones; the method was immunoSEQ multiplex PCR. Clonal size and the V and J genes are those of that table, whereas D and trimming came from the DNA. The sample shows about 260,000 clones, 90% of them seen only once.

What was sequenced was PBMCs or T cells enriched from blood (not recorded which). The sequence was collected from a woman aged 30 to 39 with acute COVID-19. The chain links TRBV7-3 to TRBJ2-1, with TRBD2 as a possible D gene (5 bases). CDR3 protein: CASSLGETEQFF. CDR3 coding DNA: TGTGCCAGCAGCTTAGGGGAGACTGAGCAGTTCTTC.